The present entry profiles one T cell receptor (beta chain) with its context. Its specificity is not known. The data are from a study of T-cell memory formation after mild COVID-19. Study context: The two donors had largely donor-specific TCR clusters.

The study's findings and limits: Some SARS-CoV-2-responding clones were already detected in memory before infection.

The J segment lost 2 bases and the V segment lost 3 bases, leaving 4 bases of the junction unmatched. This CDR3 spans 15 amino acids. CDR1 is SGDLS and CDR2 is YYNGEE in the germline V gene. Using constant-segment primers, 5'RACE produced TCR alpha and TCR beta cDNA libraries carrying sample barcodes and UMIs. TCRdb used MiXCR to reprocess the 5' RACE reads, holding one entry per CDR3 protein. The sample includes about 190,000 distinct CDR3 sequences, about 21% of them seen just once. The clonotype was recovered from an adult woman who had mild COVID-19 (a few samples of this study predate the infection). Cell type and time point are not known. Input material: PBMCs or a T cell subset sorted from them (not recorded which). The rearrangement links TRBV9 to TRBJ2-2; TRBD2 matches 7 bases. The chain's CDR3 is CASSASGANTGELFF. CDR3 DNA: TGTGCCAGCAGCGCCAGCGGGGCCAACACCGGGGAGCTGTTTTTT.